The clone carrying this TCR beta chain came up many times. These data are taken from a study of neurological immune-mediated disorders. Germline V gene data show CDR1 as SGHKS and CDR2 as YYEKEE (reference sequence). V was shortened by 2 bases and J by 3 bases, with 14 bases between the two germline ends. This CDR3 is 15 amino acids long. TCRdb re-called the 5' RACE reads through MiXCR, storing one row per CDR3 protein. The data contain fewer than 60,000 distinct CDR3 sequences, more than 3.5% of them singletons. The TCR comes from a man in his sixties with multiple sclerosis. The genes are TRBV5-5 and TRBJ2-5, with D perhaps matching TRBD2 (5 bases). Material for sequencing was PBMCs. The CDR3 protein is CASSFSPGSKETQYF. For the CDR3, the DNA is TGTGCCAGCAGCTTCTCGCCGGGGAGCAAAGAGACCCAGTACTTC.